A selection of T cell receptor beta chains follows, all from one sample in a study of cytomegalovirus exposure and HLA in healthy donors. The protocol was immunoSEQ multiplex PCR, while the TCRdb copy is restricted to in-frame clones and leaves out a portion. The sample lists tens of thousands of clones, roughly four fifths occurring once. The sequenced sample was PBMCs. These receptors originate from a woman aged 40 to 50 in good health and CMV-seropositive. Each CDR3 is given without its conserved first and last residue.

j_gene,v_gene,CDR3aa
TRBJ2-1,TRBV6-1,ASSGLFLTSGSTYNEQF
TRBJ1-4,TRBV6-1,ASSQWTGSNEKLF
TRBJ2-5,TRBV5-6,ASSLVRREETQY
.,TRBV6-5,ASSYSYRDEQY
TRBJ2-1,TRBV7-3,ASSEDSTHYNEQF
TRBJ2-7,TRBV5-6,ASSLGQYEQY
TRBJ2-7,TRBV2,ASSTGQGASHEQY
TRBJ2-6,TRBV19,ASSIQASGSSGANVLT
TRBJ2-5,TRBV4-1,ASSVYFSRNGEETQY
TRBJ1-1,TRBV27,ASSPSAGGRAF
TRBJ2-5,TRBV11-3,ASSMPTGGVETQY
TRBJ2-7,TRBV27,ASRGDKAYEQY
TRBJ2-3,TRBV9,ASSVGRTGTSGDTQY
TRBJ2-6,TRBV7-3,ASSLGPGANVLT
TRBJ2-7,TRBV7-2,ASSPGTSGIYEQY
TRBJ2-7,TRBV9,ASSVYSGTYEQY
TRBJ1-1,TRBV5-4,ASSFRGGARGTEAF
TRBJ2-1,TRBV5-1,ASSGTVSYNEQF
TRBJ2-3,TRBV6-5,ASSYRTSGNTDTQY
TRBJ2-3,TRBV6-1,ASSEQGDPTDTQY
TRBJ2-7,TRBV9,ASSVGVGRDNEQY
TRBJ1-5,TRBV7-8,ASSLTRQGSILGQPQH
TRBJ2-6,TRBV7-2,ATTSGRAGANVLT
.,TRBV5-1,ASRLQGGHEQY
TRBJ2-5,TRBV13,ASSLGVERVETQY
.,TRBV28,ATTKPTGTYEQY
TRBJ1-2,TRBV18,ASSFTPGTGTVFYGYT
.,TRBV5-1,ASSRPTGGALNEQF